The entry below describes one T cell receptor (beta chain). Antigen specificity is unknown. The CDR3 sequence is 14 residues long. J lost 4 bases, V lost 5 bases, and 4 bases had no gene match. The germline CDR1 and CDR2 sequences are LNHDA and SQIVND (reference sequence). PCR primers comprised 60 Vbeta and 13 Jbeta primers. Clones were read by immunoSEQ multiplex PCR, and TCRdb kept only the in-frame ones, dropping some. The profile shows 200,000 to 250,000 clones, approximately 82% of them singletons. This sample was taken from a study of cytomegalovirus exposure and HLA in healthy donors. About the research overall: HLA-typed donors contributed around 88 million unique TCRs, which were held in an early data release.

Study-wide points: About 87% or about 30% of the time was how often most TCR beta V segments were productive, according to an earlier analysis.

The sample was PBMCs. The rearrangement joins TRBV19 to TRBJ2-2; 7 bases are shared with TRBD2. This TCR was recovered from a woman between 40 and 55 years old in good health and CMV-seronegative. DNA for the CDR3: TGTGCCAGTAGTCCTCGGGGGGTCACCGGGGAGCTGTTTTTT. This translates into CASSPRGVTGELFF.